Listed below are T cell receptor beta chains from one sample, sequenced in a study of early T cells in non-severe SARS-CoV-2 infection. TCRdb used MiXCR to reprocess the 5' RACE reads, holding one entry per CDR3 protein. This table has about 82,000 distinct CDR3 sequences, approximately 13% appearing once. Sequencing input: whole blood. These receptors all come from an adult who was a healthcare worker with PCR-confirmed SARS-CoV-2 infection or an uninfected control (not recorded which). Each CDR3 is given with its conserved first and last residue. D genes are given only for firm matches. Size is omitted from some rows. Given values are once, few, many or a class for expanded clones.

TRBD2,TRBJ2-3,TRBV7-2,few,CASSLYGTSGHFGQYF,TGTGCCAGCAGCTTATATGGGACTAGCGGCCATTTCGGGCAGTATTTT
-,TRBJ2-7,TRBV29-1,-,CSVRRGTGSYEQYF,TGCAGCGTGCGCCGCGGGACGGGGTCCTACGAGCAGTACTTC
TRBD2,TRBJ2-1,TRBV7-7,-,CASSFSSGSSNEQFF,TGTGCTAGCAGCTTCTCTAGCGGGAGTTCGAATGAGCAGTTCTTC
-,TRBJ1-4,TRBV29-1,few,CSVEDPGLDEKLFF,TGCAGCGTTGAAGATCCAGGGTTAGACGAAAAACTGTTTTTT
-,TRBJ1-2,TRBV5-4,few,CASSLETGYRHGYTF,TGTGCCAGCAGCTTGGAGACAGGATACCGGCATGGCTACACCTTC
-,TRBJ2-4,TRBV5-1,-,CASQPTGRNIQYF,TGCGCCAGCCAACCTACAGGTCGAAACATTCAGTACTTC
-,TRBJ1-2,TRBV6-1,many,CASSLKDSTVYTF,TGTGCCAGCAGTCTAAAGGACAGCACGGTCTACACCTTC
TRBD2,TRBJ2-1,TRBV20-1,-,CSASNLAGGEGNEQFF,TGCAGTGCTAGCAACCTAGCGGGAGGGGAAGGGAATGAGCAGTTCTTC
-,TRBJ1-5,TRBV9,-,CASSGQGGSQPQHF,TGTGCCAGCAGCGGGCAGGGTGGTAGTCAGCCCCAGCATTTT
-,TRBJ2-1,TRBV7-9,many,CASSLGQGIGRSYNEQFF,TGTGCCAGCAGCTTAGGGCAGGGTATAGGTCGCTCCTACAATGAGCAGTTCTTC
TRBD1,TRBJ2-7,TRBV30,-,CAWSVQGAYEQYF,TGTGCCTGGAGTGTACAGGGGGCCTACGAGCAGTACTTC
-,TRBJ2-1,TRBV24-1,-,CATSDPGNEQFF,TGTGCCACCAGTGATCCGGGCAATGAGCAGTTCTTC
-,TRBJ2-1,TRBV24-1,-,CATRAESSYNEQFF,TGTGCCACCAGGGCAGAGAGCTCCTACAATGAGCAGTTCTTC
TRBD1,TRBJ2-2,TRBV19,-,CASRPSGQVTGELFF,TGTGCCAGTAGACCCTCGGGACAGGTCACCGGGGAGCTGTTTTTT
-,TRBJ2-1,TRBV5-6,-,CACSFPRETLNEQFF,TGTGCCTGCAGCTTTCCCAGGGAAACTTTGAATGAGCAGTTCTTC
-,TRBJ1-2,TRBV11-2,-,CASSLDHVIGYTF,TGTGCCAGCAGCTTAGATCACGTCATCGGCTACACCTTC
TRBD1,TRBJ2-2,TRBV5-5,-,CASSRLTGTGVTGELFF,TGTGCCAGCAGCCGATTAACCGGGACAGGGGTCACCGGGGAGCTGTTTTTT
TRBD1,TRBJ2-1,TRBV6-2/TRBV6-3,many,CASSSTRGTGINEQFF,TGTGCCAGCAGTTCCACACGAGGGACAGGGATCAATGAGCAGTTCTTC
-,TRBJ2-7,TRBV10-3,many,CAISEGPGTYEQYF,TGTGCCATCAGTGAGGGTCCAGGGACCTACGAGCAGTACTTC
TRBD1,TRBJ1-2,TRBV11-2,few,CASSLGGGGADGYTF,TGTGCCAGCAGCCTAGGTGGAGGGGGCGCAGATGGCTACACCTTC
TRBD2,TRBJ2-1,TRBV19,few,CASSIAGLAYNEQFF,TGTGCCAGTAGTATCGCGGGACTAGCCTACAATGAGCAGTTCTTC
-,TRBJ1-5,TRBV6-2/TRBV6-3,many,CASSYGRAREPQHF,TGTGCCAGCAGTTACGGCAGGGCGAGGGAGCCCCAGCATTTT
TRBD1,TRBJ1-1,TRBV6-1,-,CASTLTGSDTEAFF,TGTGCCAGCACCTTGACAGGGAGCGACACTGAAGCTTTCTTT
-,TRBJ2-7,TRBV18,few,CASSPNLPGSYEQYF,TGTGCCAGCTCACCCAACCTCCCCGGGAGCTACGAGCAGTACTTC
-,TRBJ2-3,TRBV20-1,-,CSARGHTDTQYF,TGCAGTGCTAGAGGGCACACAGATACGCAGTATTTT
TRBD1,TRBJ2-3,TRBV5-1,few,CASSSQTGSDTQYF,TGCGCCAGCAGCTCCCAGACAGGGTCGGATACGCAGTATTTT
-,TRBJ2-3,TRBV25-1,-,CASSDQGNTQYF,TGTGCCAGCAGTGACCAGGGGAATACGCAGTATTTT
-,TRBJ2-4,TRBV7-2,many,CASSLVGTRNIQYF,TGTGCCAGCAGCTTAGTGGGGACACGGAACATTCAGTACTTC
-,TRBJ1-6,TRBV30,-,CAWTPGLAPLHF,TGTGCCTGGACTCCGGGGTTGGCACCCCTCCACTTT
-,TRBJ1-4,TRBV6-1,few,CASSWGTATNEKLFF,TGTGCCAGCAGTTGGGGAACTGCAACTAATGAAAAACTGTTTTTT
-,TRBJ2-5,TRBV24-1,many,CATSGLEEETQYF,TGTGCCACCAGTGGACTCGAGGAGGAGACCCAGTACTTC
TRBD1,TRBJ2-7,TRBV28,many,CASSSTGGETYEQYF,TGTGCCAGCAGTTCTACAGGGGGCGAAACCTACGAGCAGTACTTC
TRBD2,TRBJ2-2,TRBV11-2,-,CASSRAGGDTGELFF,TGTGCCAGCAGTAGGGCGGGAGGGGACACCGGGGAGCTGTTTTTT
-,TRBJ1-2,TRBV5-1,few,CASSLETANYGYTF,TGCGCCAGCAGCTTGGAAACCGCGAACTATGGCTACACCTTC
-,TRBJ2-2,TRBV12-3/TRBV12-4,-,CASSILPGELFF,TGTGCCAGCAGTATTTTACCCGGGGAGCTGTTTTTT
TRBD1,TRBJ2-3,TRBV9,many,CASSVVDRVTDTQYF,TGTGCCAGCAGCGTAGTAGACAGGGTGACAGATACGCAGTATTTT
-,TRBJ2-3,TRBV20-1,-,CSARVLGTSTDTQYF,TGCAGTGCTAGAGTTCTCGGGACTAGCACAGATACGCAGTATTTT
TRBD1,TRBJ2-1,TRBV27,few,CASSSGTGAFYNEQFF,TGTGCCAGCAGTTCGGGGACAGGAGCTTTCTACAATGAGCAGTTCTTC
TRBD2,TRBJ2-1,TRBV24-1,-,CATSDGRGLAGGPSYNEQFF,TGTGCCACCAGTGATGGCAGGGGACTAGCGGGAGGGCCTAGCTACAATGAGCAGTTCTTC
TRBD1,TRBJ1-4,TRBV5-4,few,CASSLAGQKEKLFF,TGTGCCAGCAGCCTGGCGGGACAGAAAGAAAAACTGTTTTTT